These T cell receptor beta chains were read from a single sample in a study of OX40 agonist ivuxolimab in advanced cancers. Assay: immunoSEQ multiplex PCR; the TCRdb copy retains only in-frame clones and omits some. Seen here are approximately 77,000 clones, 91% observed once, and the top ten hold roughly 15%. Sequenced here: CD4+ or CD8+ T cells sorted from blood, sampled in a trial of the OX40 agonist ivuxolimab. These receptors all stem from an adult with an advanced solid tumor such as melanoma, head and neck, liver or kidney cancer. Both conserved end residues are part of each CDR3. A D gene is named only where the DNA matches it firmly. Where a row states a size, it is once, few, many or the class of an expanded clone; other rows omit it.

d_gene,abundance,j_gene,v_gene,CDR3nt,CDR3aa
-,-,TRBJ2-3,TRBV6-5,TGTGCCAGCAGTTATGGCCCGCAAGATACGCAGTATTTT,CASSYGPQDTQYF
-,-,TRBJ1-5,TRBV28,TGTGCCAGCAGGCCCCCGGGGCCCCCCGAACCCCAGCATTTT,CASRPPGPPEPQHF
TRBD2,-,TRBJ2-7,TRBV27,TGTGCCAGCAGTTTAGCGGGAGGGCTCATGTATGGCGTTGGCTACGAGCAGTACTTC,CASSLAGGLMYGVGYEQYF
TRBD1,-,TRBJ2-7,TRBV28,TGTGCCAGCACCCCGACAGGGCTGCCCTACTACGAGCAGTACTTC,CASTPTGLPYYEQYF
TRBD2,-,TRBJ2-3,TRBV4-2,TGTGCCAGCAGCCAAGATGAGGGGAGCGGGAGTGTTGCAGATACGCAGTATTTT,CASSQDEGSGSVADTQYF
-,-,TRBJ2-7,TRBV9,TGTGCCAGCAGCGTAGGTGTGGACGGAGGCTACGAGCAGTACTTC,CASSVGVDGGYEQYF
-,-,TRBJ1-1,TRBV10-3,TGTGCATGCTACGGGGGGTCGGGAACTGAAGCTTTCTTT,CACYGGSGTEAFF
-,-,TRBJ1-1,TRBV5-1,TGCGCCAGCAGCTTGGCCCCAGAAATGAACACTGAAGCTTTCTTT,CASSLAPEMNTEAFF
TRBD2,-,TRBJ2-2,TRBV7-3,TGTGCCAGCAGCTTACTAGCGGGAGGGCCGATCGGGGAGCTGTTTTTT,CASSLLAGGPIGELFF
-,-,TRBJ2-7,TRBV27,TGTGCCAGCACCTCCCTGGGGGGATCCTACGAGCAGTACTTC,CASTSLGGSYEQYF
-,-,TRBJ2-2,TRBV28,TGTGCCAGCAGTTTATTTCCGGGAGATTCTACCGGGGAGCTGTTTTTT,CASSLFPGDSTGELFF
-,once,TRBJ2-7,TRBV18,TGTGCCAGCTCACCAGGAGGCACGGACGAGCAGTACTTC,CASSPGGTDEQYF
TRBD1,once,TRBJ2-3,TRBV7-8,TGTGCCAGCAGCCGGACAGGACCCCTCACAGATACGCAGTATTTT,CASSRTGPLTDTQYF
-,-,TRBJ2-1,TRBV15,TGTGCCACCAGCAGAGTAGGCCAGGGGAACTACAATGAGCAGTTCTTC,CATSRVGQGNYNEQFF
TRBD1,-,TRBJ1-6,TRBV19,TGTGCCAGTAACCTCGGACAGGGGGTAGGATCACCCCTCCACTTT,CASNLGQGVGSPLHF
TRBD1,once,TRBJ1-2,TRBV11-2,TGTGCCAGCAGCTTACTCCAGGGGGACTACACCTTC,CASSLLQGDYTF
TRBD1,-,TRBJ1-1,TRBV5-4,TGTGCCAGCAGGGACAGGGGGCTCAAGGACACTGAAGCTTTCTTT,CASRDRGLKDTEAFF
-,once,TRBJ1-5,TRBV27,TGTGCCAGCAGTTTGATCAGTGGACCCAATCAGCCCCAGCATTTT,CASSLISGPNQPQHF
-,-,TRBJ1-6,TRBV19,TGTGCCAGTAGATCCCCCTCTGGAGGGGCTAATTCACCCCTCCACTTT,CASRSPSGGANSPLHF
TRBD2,-,TRBJ2-2,TRBV7-9,TGTGCCAGCAGCTCGACTAGCGGGAGGGCCTCCGGGGAGCTGTTTTTT,CASSSTSGRASGELFF